Following are 22 T cell receptor beta chains from one sample sequenced in a study of blood T cell repertoires in COVID-19. Clones were sequenced by immunoSEQ multiplex PCR, and TCRdb holds only the in-frame ones, with some missing. Of approximately 270,000 clones detected, 80% to 90% appear once; the ten largest clones hold 3.5% to 5.5%. The sample comprised PBMCs or T cells enriched from blood (not recorded which). The receptors stem from a woman in her twenties or thirties who had recovered from COVID-19.

This clone was counted a single time. This chain uses TRBV5-1 with TRBJ2-1; D is ambiguous. The germline V gene encodes CDR1 SGHRS and CDR2 YFSETQ. V lost 3 bases to trimming and J lost 6 bases, with 10 bases between them. This CDR3 is built from 13 residues. CDR3 in amino acids: CASSSAGFNEQFF. CDR3 in DNA: TGCGCCAGCAGCTCCGCCGGGTTCAATGAGCAGTTCTTC.

A remark on this clone: This sample also contains other DNA sequences that code for the same CDR3. This chain connects TRBV12-3 or TRBV12-4 to TRBJ2-1; D is possibly TRBD2 (6 bases). Between the trimmed V and J ends, which lost 5 bases and 10 bases, there was a span of 12 bases. This CDR3 comprises 12 residues. Written as DNA, the CDR3 is TGTGCCAGCAGTCTCGGACTACCAGAGCAGTTCTTC. Translating gives CASSLGLPEQFF.

This clone appeared a few times. This sequence joins TRBV7-9 and TRBJ1-2, with D possibly TRBD1 on 5 matching bases. Germline CDR1 reads SEHNR; CDR2 reads FQNEAQ (reference sequence). This CDR3 spans 15 amino acids. V dropped 1 base and J dropped 3 bases, with 12 bases sitting between them. The CDR3 DNA follows: TGTGCCAGCAGCTTAGATGCCAGGGAACACTATGGCTACACCTTC. It yields the protein CASSLDAREHYGYTF.

The chain is built from TRBV28 and TRBJ2-1, with D tentatively TRBD2 (6 bases). Looked up from germline, CDR1 is MDHEN and CDR2 is SYDVKM. V was cut by 10 bases and J by 1 base, with 14 bases left in between. The CDR3 contains 14 residues. The CDR3 sequence: CATFLGRSYNEQFF. CDR3 DNA: TGTGCCACCTTCCTAGGGAGGTCCTACAATGAGCAGTTCTTC.

The gene calls are TRBV14 and TRBJ1-2; D remains unclear. Trimming removed 1 base at V and 7 bases at J, with 16 bases between. Germline loops: CDR1 SGHDN, CDR2 FVKESK. The CDR3 extends over 15 amino acids. The CDR3 nucleotides are TGTGCCAGCAGCCAAGGAGTGCAGAGGCTCGGTGGCTACACCTTC. It specifies CASSQGVQRLGGYTF.

This clone was picked up a small number of times. The chain recombines TRBV7-2 with TRBJ2-1; 9 bases agree with TRBD2. Losses at the gene ends were 4 bases for V and 1 base for J; bases not matched to a gene: 8. In germline, CDR1 is SGHTA, CDR2 FQGNSA. The CDR3 extends over 17 amino acids. As DNA, the CDR3 is TGTGCCAGCAGCTCCCAAGCGGGAGGAAATTCCTACAATGAGCAGTTCTTC. It yields the protein CASSSQAGGNSYNEQFF. The complete variable domain, with remaining parts taken from reference TRBV7-2 and TRBJ2-1, reads GAGVSQSPSNKVTEKGKDVELRCDPISGHTALYWYRQSLGQGLEFLIYFQGNSAPDKSGLPSDRFSAERTGGSVSTLTIQRTQQEDSAVYLCASSSQAGGNSYNEQFFGPGTRLTVL.

The genes are TRBV6-6 and TRBJ2-7; the match to TRBD1 covers 8 bases. J gave up 2 bases and V 5 bases, and 8 bases lay outside the gene matches. Germline CDR1 and CDR2: MNHNY and SVGAGI (reference sequence). The CDR3 spans 15 residues. The chain's CDR3 is CASSPEWDRPYEQYF. The DNA of the CDR3 is TGTGCCAGCAGTCCGGAGTGGGACAGGCCCTACGAGCAGTACTTC.

The chain uses TRBV7-9 and TRBJ1-1, with unresolved D. The V gene's germline CDR1 is SEHNR and CDR2 FQNEAQ (reference sequence). With 4 bases removed from V and 1 base from J, the gap between germline ends came to 13 bases. This CDR3 comprises 15 residues. The CDR3 region has the DNA TGTGCCAGCAGCTCCGGGCGGACTCCGAACACTGAAGCTTTCTTT. Protein sequence: CASSSGRTPNTEAFF.

The CDR3 sequence is CASGLGQGEVVGETQYF. In DNA, the CDR3 is TGTGCTAGTGGTTTGGGGCAGGGGGAGGTAGTGGGTGAGACCCAGTACTTC. The chain joins TRBV12-5 to TRBJ2-5, with a tentative D call TRBD1 (7 bases). The CDR3 has 17 residues. V lost 1 base to trimming and J lost 5 bases, with 20 bases between them. Germline CDR1 and CDR2: LGHNT and FRNRAP.

The J gene is TRBJ2-2, the V gene TRBV11-2; D remains unclear. The V end lost 3 bases, the J end lost 4 bases, and 12 bases lay between the germline ends. Per the germline V gene, CDR1 is SGHAT and CDR2 is FQNNGV. The CDR3 has 15 amino acids. CDR3 nucleotide sequence: TGTGCCAGCAGCTTTTCCGCGACTCCCACCGGGGAGCTGTTTTTT. Translation gives CASSFSATPTGELFF. The variable domain in full, completed from reference TRBV11-2 and TRBJ2-2, reads EAGVAQSPRYKIIEKRQSVAFWCNPISGHATLYWYQQILGQGPKLLIQFQNNGVVDDSQLPKDRFSAERLKGVDSTLKIQPAKLEDSAVYLCASSFSATPTGELFFGEGSRLTVL.

This clone appeared a single time. The chain couples TRBV16 to TRBJ1-2, with TRBD1 as a possible D gene (6 bases). This CDR3 region has 13 residues. Trimming took 9 bases from V and 7 from J, leaving 18 bases between them. Germline CDR1 reads KGHSY; CDR2 reads FQNENV. This chain's CDR3 is CARPVGGVLGYTF. The CDR3, as DNA: TGTGCCAGGCCCGTAGGGGGGGTGCTTGGCTACACCTTC. Together with reference TRBV16 and TRBJ1-2, the CDR3 gives the full variable domain: GEEVAQTPKHLVRGEGQKAKLYCAPIKGHSYVFWYQQVLKNEFKFLISFQNENVFDETGMPKERFSAKCLPNSPCSLEIQATKLEDSAVYFCARPVGGVLGYTFGSGTRLTVV.

DNA for the CDR3: TGCGCCAGCAGCCAACCGGGACAGCGTGCCTACGAGCAGTACTTC. This encodes CASSQPGQRAYEQYF. The chain joins TRBV4-1 to TRBJ2-7; 7 bases are a match to TRBD1. The CDR3 sequence is 15 residues long. CDR1 MGHRA and CDR2 YSYEKL come from the germline V gene. V lost 2 bases and J lost 2; bases outside the gene matches: 6.

The chain couples TRBV20-1 to TRBJ1-1, with D tentatively TRBD1 (5 bases). Between the trimmed V and J ends, which lost 3 bases and 7 bases, there was a span of 15 bases. The germline V gene encodes CDR1 DFQATT and CDR2 SNEGSKA (reference sequence). The CDR3 runs 13 residues. The CDR3 nucleotides are TGCAGTGCTAGTCCCCCACAAGGGGATGAAGCTTTCTTT. Amino acids: CSASPPQGDEAFF.

The chain's CDR3 is CASSLVTGGRIGTEAFF. CDR3 sequence (DNA): TGTGCCAGCAGCTTAGTTACAGGGGGCCGAATAGGAACTGAAGCTTTCTTT. V gene TRBV7-8 combines with J gene TRBJ1-1, with 9 bases that match TRBD1. Germline trimming cut 1 base from V and 5 bases from J; bases unmatched to any gene: 11. This CDR3 has 17 residues. In germline, CDR1 is SGHVS, CDR2 FQNEAQ.

The chain employs TRBV6-5 and TRBJ1-5; D ambiguous. Deletions cut 7 bases from V and 5 bases from J, with 6 bases between. CDR1 MNHEY and CDR2 SVGAGI come from the germline V gene. The CDR3 is 11 amino acids. The CDR3 region is CASNSDQPQHF. The DNA of the CDR3 is TGTGCCAGCAACTCTGATCAGCCCCAGCATTTT.

The rearrangement uses TRBV5-4 and TRBJ2-1; possibly TRBD2 for D (6 bases). CDR1 is SGHNT, CDR2 YYREEE, per germline (reference sequence). V was shortened by 0 bases and J by 9 bases, with 10 bases between the two germline ends. The CDR3 has 13 amino acids. CDR3 DNA: TGTGCCAGCAGCTTGGCCGGAGGGCTTGAGCAGTTCTTC. It codes for CASSLAGGLEQFF.

This clone was seen only a few times. The V and J genes are TRBV6-5 and TRBJ1-6; 7 bases align to TRBD1. V was pared by 6 bases and J by 5 bases, with 4 bases of the junction left unmatched. Per the germline V gene, CDR1 is MNHEY and CDR2 is SVGAGI. The CDR3 extends over 14 amino acids. CDR3 in DNA: TGTGCCAGCAGCGCTCAGGGGGATAATTCACCCCTCCACTTT. Its protein product is CASSAQGDNSPLHF.

The J gene is TRBJ1-4, the V gene TRBV6-5; D is possibly TRBD1 (5 bases). Germline CDR1 MNHEY, CDR2 SVGAGI. This CDR3 is built from 14 residues. The V and J ends lost 7 bases and 5 bases respectively, with 14 bases between them. The CDR3 protein is CASNSGRDNEKLFF. The CDR3 DNA reads TGTGCCAGCAATTCCGGGAGGGACAATGAAAAACTGTTTTTT.

The CDR3 DNA is TGTGCCAGCAGCGATAGCGGGGGATTTTACAATGAGCAGTTCTTC. Translated, it gives CASSDSGGFYNEQFF. This rearrangement joins TRBV28 to TRBJ2-1, with TRBD2 matching over 9 bases. The CDR3 runs to 15 residues. Per germline, CDR1 MDHEN and CDR2 SYDVKM. After removal of 6 bases from V and 4 bases from J, the junction contained 7 bases not matched to a gene.

This clone was found once. The V and J genes are TRBV9 and TRBJ2-1; 12 bases align to TRBD2. With V trimmed by 2 bases and J by 3 bases, 9 bases remained unmatched. Germline-derived CDR1 and CDR2 are SGDLS and YYNGEE. This CDR3 has 18 residues. The CDR3 region is CASSVGLAGSSFYNEQFF. CDR3 nucleotide sequence: TGTGCCAGCAGCGTTGGACTAGCGGGGTCTTCCTTCTACAATGAGCAGTTCTTC.

V and J are TRBV7-8 and TRBJ2-5; the match to TRBD2 covers 7 bases. Per germline, CDR1 SGHVS and CDR2 FQNEAQ. This CDR3 spans 14 amino acids. After removal of 1 base from V and 4 bases from J, the junction contained 3 bases not matched to a gene. As DNA, the CDR3 is TGTGCCAGCAGCTTAGGGCGGGAGCGAGAGACCCAGTACTTC. This encodes CASSLGRERETQYF.

Concerning this clone: Other nucleotide sequences in the sample specify the same CDR3. V is TRBV18 and J is TRBJ1-5; 8 bases line up with TRBD1. Per germline, CDR1 KGHSH and CDR2 LQKENI. V lost 2 bases and J lost 7; bases outside the gene matches: 4. The CDR3 consists of 14 residues. As DNA, the CDR3 is TGTGCCAGCTCACCAGGACAGGGTGGACAGCCCCAGCATTTT. Its protein is CASSPGQGGQPQHF.